The present T cell receptor (beta chain) was sequenced within a study of early T cells in non-severe SARS-CoV-2 infection. As for the study in general: Chains from this unsorted whole-blood bulk RNA could not be paired.

The CDR3 consists of 11 residues. Between the trimmed V and J ends, which lost 8 bases and 0 bases, there was a span of 3 bases. Unique molecular identifiers were added to individual cDNA molecules. One entry per CDR3 protein results from TCRdb running MiXCR on the 5' RACE reads. The table includes about 83,000 distinct CDR3 sequences, roughly an eighth detected once. This rearrangement joins TRBV12-3 or TRBV12-4 to TRBJ2-3; D remains ambiguous. Sequenced sample: whole blood. The receptor was derived from an adult who was a healthcare worker with PCR-confirmed SARS-CoV-2 infection or an uninfected control (not recorded which). The CDR3 reads CASLSTDTQYF. CDR3 nucleotides: TGTGCCAGCCTTAGCACAGATACGCAGTATTTT.